One and the same sample provided the 25 T cell receptor beta chains below, sequenced in a study of cytomegalovirus exposure and HLA in healthy donors. 13 Jbeta primers and 60 Vbeta primers were used for the PCR. Profiling relied on immunoSEQ multiplex PCR, and the TCRdb table lists in-frame clones only, not all of them. Seen here are 150,000 or so clones, 65% to 85% observed once, and the top ten hold approximately 4%. What was sequenced was PBMCs. Receptor source: a male donor in good health and CMV-seronegative.

CDR3 protein: CASSLAISYNEQFF. The DNA for the CDR3 is TGTGCCAGCAGCTTAGCCATCTCCTACAATGAGCAGTTCTTC. The chain couples TRBV7-8 to TRBJ2-1; D call uncertain. V lost 0 bases and J lost 0, with 3 bases in between. There are 14 residues in the CDR3. Germline values: CDR1 SGHVS, CDR2 FQNEAQ.

The chain employs TRBV9 and TRBJ2-7, with TRBD2 matching 10 bases. The junction had 7 bases not matched to a gene; V was cut back by 0 bases and J by 4 bases. In germline, CDR1 is SGDLS, CDR2 YYNGEE. The CDR3 has 16 amino acids. The CDR3 bases are TGTGCCAGCAGCGTAGATCCTAGCGGGAGATCATACGAGCAGTACTTC. It translates to CASSVDPSGRSYEQYF.

The chain carries TRBV5-6 and TRBJ2-5; the match to TRBD2 covers 7 bases. CDR1 is SGHDT, CDR2 YYEEEE, per germline. The J segment lost 2 bases and the V segment lost 1 base, leaving 8 bases of the junction unmatched. The length of the CDR3 is 16 residues. The CDR3 bases are TGTGCCAGCAGCTTGTGGGCTAGCGGACAACAAGAGACCCAGTACTTC. Its protein is CASSLWASGQQETQYF.

The genes are TRBV6-5 and TRBJ2-7, with 8 bases lining up with TRBD2. The CDR3 runs 15 residues. V lost 2 bases, J lost 2 bases, and 5 bases stayed unmatched. Per the germline V gene, CDR1 is MNHEY and CDR2 is SVGAGI. CDR3 DNA sequence: TGTGCCAGCAGTTACCCCACTAGCGGTCCCTACGAGCAGTACTTC. As protein: CASSYPTSGPYEQYF.

The V gene is TRBV6-1, the J gene TRBJ1-2; 11 nucleotides line up with TRBD1. Germline CDR1 MNHNS, CDR2 SASEGT. After removal of 4 bases from V and 7 bases from J, the junction contained 11 bases not matched to a gene. The CDR3 is made up of 16 amino acids. CDR3 nucleotides: TGTGCCAGCAGTGTCGTAGCCGGGACAGGGGGTCGTGGCTACACCTTC. This translates into CASSVVAGTGGRGYTF.

The chain joins TRBV10-3 to TRBJ2-5; possibly TRBD1 for D (5 bases). The DNA end lines up better with TRBJ2-7; the J call may be wrong. Germline V gene data show CDR1 as ENHRY and CDR2 as SYGVKD. This CDR3 contains 13 residues. CDR3 residues: CASNGQIGYEQYF. The CDR3 coding sequence is TGTGCCAGTAACGGACAAATAGGCTACGAGCAGTACTTC.

The V call is TRBV25-1, the J call TRBJ2-7; perhaps TRBD1 as D (6 bases). Trimming left V 3 bases short and J 4 bases short, with 7 bases between. The CDR3 extends over 12 amino acids. Looked up from germline, CDR1 is MGHDK and CDR2 is SYGVNS. CDR3 nucleotide sequence: TGTGCCAGCAGTGAGACAGGTTACGAGCAGTACTTC. This gives the protein CASSETGYEQYF.

This rearrangement joins TRBV5-1 to TRBJ2-3; D possibly corresponds to TRBD1 (5 bases). Germline CDR1 SGHRS, CDR2 YFSETQ. This CDR3 spans 15 amino acids. V shed 1 base and J shed 6 bases, with 15 bases lying between them. The CDR3 sequence: CASSLIAGPADTQYF. CDR3 nucleotide sequence: TGCGCCAGCAGCTTGATCGCAGGGCCGGCGGATACGCAGTATTTT.

The chain combines TRBV5-4 with TRBJ2-1; 9 bases line up with TRBD2. This CDR3 is built from 17 residues. Germline CDR1 reads SGHNT; CDR2 reads YYREEE (reference sequence). With 5 bases clipped from V and 6 bases from J, the junction kept 15 bases outside the gene matches. CDR3 in amino acids: CASSNGVRRGGLNEQFF. The DNA of the CDR3 is TGTGCCAGCAGTAATGGGGTACGGCGGGGGGGCCTCAATGAGCAGTTCTTC. The whole variable domain, filled in from reference TRBV5-4 and TRBJ2-1, reads ETGVTQSPTHLIKTRGQQVTLRCSSQSGHNTVSWYQQALGQGPQFIFQYYREEENGRGNFPPRFSGLQFPNYSSELNVNALELDDSALYLCASSNGVRRGGLNEQFFGPGTRLTVL.

On this clone itself: Distinct nucleotide sequences in the sample also encode this CDR3. The CDR3 loop reads CASSPRTGNTGELFF. The CDR3 DNA is TGTGCCAGCAGCCCGCGGACAGGGAACACCGGGGAGCTGTTTTTT. V and J are TRBV5-4 and TRBJ2-2, with 7 positions matching TRBD1. In germline, CDR1 is SGHNT, CDR2 YYREEE (reference sequence). V shed 4 bases, J shed 1 base, and the junction held 4 bases outside the gene matches. This CDR3 contains 15 residues.

The chain carries TRBV27 and TRBJ2-1, with TRBD2 matching over 11 bases. Germline-derived CDR1 and CDR2 are MNHEY and SMNVEV (reference sequence). The ends lost 3 bases at V and 8 bases at J; junction bases unmatched: 6. The CDR3 has 15 residues. The CDR3 region has the DNA TGTGCCAGCAGTTTCACTAGCGGGAGTAAGCATGAGCAGTTCTTC. Translating it yields CASSFTSGSKHEQFF.

CDR3 loop: CASRTSGGARTDTQYF. CDR3 DNA: TGCGCCAGCAGGACTAGCGGGGGGGCGAGAACAGATACGCAGTATTTT. This chain uses TRBV5-1 with TRBJ2-3, with 14 bases identical to TRBD2. V was clipped by 5 bases and J by 3 bases; unmatched bases: 5. Germline V gene data show CDR1 as SGHRS and CDR2 as YFSETQ. The CDR3 covers 16 residues.

The rearrangement uses TRBV14 and TRBJ1-1; 7 nucleotides agree with TRBD1. The J segment lost 5 bases and the V segment lost 5 bases, leaving 8 bases of the junction unmatched. Germline lookup yields CDR1 SGHDN and CDR2 FVKESK. This CDR3 has 14 residues. In nucleotides, the CDR3 is TGTGCCAGCAGCACGCACAGGGGCGTGACTGAAGCTTTCTTT. It is translated as CASSTHRGVTEAFF.

The sample holds a few counts of this clone. This chain links TRBV11-2 with TRBJ2-1; 9 bases align to TRBD1. The trim removed 5 bases at V and 6 bases at J, leaving 11 bases unmatched. The length of the CDR3 is 16 residues. CDR1 is SGHAT and CDR2 is FQNNGV in the germline V gene. The CDR3 DNA follows: TGTGCCAGCAGCACCCTGGGACAGGGAACGTTCAATGAGCAGTTCTTC. It yields the protein CASSTLGQGTFNEQFF.

Turning to this clone: Germline is not matched at one junction end, which may reflect a read error. CDR3: CASSSSGANGLTF. CDR3 bases: TGTGCCAGCAGTTCCTCTGGGGCCAACGGCCTGACTTTC. V and J are TRBV6-1 and TRBJ2-6, with TRBD1 as a possible D gene (5 bases). This CDR3 comprises 13 residues. CDR1 MNHNS and CDR2 SASEGT come from the germline V gene.

The V call is TRBV27, the J call TRBJ2-2, with 11 positions matching TRBD1. CDR3 length equals 16 residues. The J segment lost 4 bases and the V segment lost 5 bases, leaving 6 bases of the junction unmatched. Germline lookup yields CDR1 MNHEY and CDR2 SMNVEV (reference sequence). CDR3 nucleotides: TGTGCCAGCAGTCTTGGACAGGGGGCGGTCACCGGGGAGCTGTTTTTT. Its translation is CASSLGQGAVTGELFF.

This clone appeared a single time. The rearrangement uses TRBV5-4 and TRBJ2-5, with 9 bases identical to TRBD2. With the DNA end fitting TRBJ2-7 better, the J assignment may be wrong. This CDR3 spans 15 amino acids. CDR1 SGHNT and CDR2 YYREEE come from the germline V gene (reference sequence). The CDR3 DNA sequence: TGTGCCAGCAGCTTGGTTAGCGGGAGCATCTACGAGCAGTACTTC. It specifies CASSLVSGSIYEQYF.

The V call is TRBV5-1, the J call TRBJ1-1; 7 nucleotides align to TRBD1. The V segment lost 3 bases and the J segment 5 bases; nucleotides outside the gene matches: 4. This CDR3 has 13 residues. The germline V gene encodes CDR1 SGHRS and CDR2 YFSETQ. The CDR3 protein is CASSSTGETEAFF. DNA of the CDR3: TGCGCCAGCAGCTCTACAGGGGAAACTGAAGCTTTCTTT.

This sequence joins TRBV7-9 and TRBJ1-2; 8 bases fit TRBD1. This CDR3 is 16 amino acids long. Germline CDR1 reads SEHNR; CDR2 reads FQNEAQ (reference sequence). Losses at the gene ends were 3 bases for V and 8 bases for J; bases not matched to a gene: 14. Written as DNA, the CDR3 is TGTGCCAGCAGCTTTAAACAGGGGGTTGGCTCGAGCGGCTACACCTTC. It translates to CASSFKQGVGSSGYTF.

The V call is TRBV29-1, the J call TRBJ2-1, with 9 nucleotides matching TRBD2. Germline V gene lookup returns CDR1 SQVTM and CDR2 ANQGSEA. The CDR3 contains 12 residues. After removal of 7 bases from V and 10 bases from J, the junction contained 8 bases not matched to a gene. The CDR3: CSAAGGAREQFF. DNA for the CDR3: TGCAGCGCCGCGGGGGGGGCTCGGGAGCAGTTCTTC.

The CDR3 DNA reads TGTGCCATCAGTGCTAAAACTGAAGCTTTCTTT. This sequence encodes CAISAKTEAFF. The chain couples TRBV10-3 to TRBJ1-1; no clear D. The CDR3 runs 11 residues. The V and J ends lost 4 bases and 5 bases respectively, with 5 bases between them. From germline, CDR1 is ENHRY and CDR2 SYGVKD.

The V call is TRBV27, the J call TRBJ2-1; D is possibly TRBD2 (6 bases). Trimming cost V 5 bases and J 9 bases, with 29 bases left between them. Germline assignment: CDR1 MNHEY and CDR2 SMNVEV (reference sequence). The CDR3 runs 18 residues. CDR3 sequence reads: CASSPRDSAGVSLSEQFF. DNA of the CDR3: TGTGCCAGCAGTCCTAGGGACTCCGCAGGAGTTTCCCTCAGTGAGCAGTTCTTC.

This sequence joins TRBV9 and TRBJ2-7; D possibly corresponds to TRBD2 (5 bases). Between the trimmed V and J ends, which lost 4 bases and 0 bases, there was a span of 14 bases. This CDR3 is 15 amino acids long. CDR1 and CDR2 (germline): SGDLS, YYNGEE. The CDR3 region has the DNA TGTGCCAGCAGCCGCCTAGCAGGCAGCTCCTACGAGCAGTACTTC. Protein product: CASSRLAGSSYEQYF.

As for this clone: The junction does not match germline at one end; this may be a read error. This chain links TRBV6-5 with TRBJ2-6, with a weak D call TRBD1 (5 bases). CDR1 is MNHEY and CDR2 is SVGAGI in the germline V gene. The CDR3 totals 16 residues. This CDR3 is CASSFGRRSGANGLTF. The DNA of the CDR3 is TGTGCCAGCAGTTTCGGACGCCGCTCTGGGGCCAACGGCCTGACTTTC.

The chain joins TRBV7-8 to TRBJ2-7; 8 bases are shared with TRBD2. This CDR3 region has 15 residues. Looked up from germline, CDR1 is SGHVS and CDR2 is FQNEAQ. The V gene end was trimmed by 0 bases and the J gene end by 3 bases; junction bases not matched to a gene: 4. The CDR3 sequence: CASSLAETSGYEQYF. The CDR3 DNA reads as TGTGCCAGCAGCTTAGCGGAAACTAGCGGCTACGAGCAGTACTTC.